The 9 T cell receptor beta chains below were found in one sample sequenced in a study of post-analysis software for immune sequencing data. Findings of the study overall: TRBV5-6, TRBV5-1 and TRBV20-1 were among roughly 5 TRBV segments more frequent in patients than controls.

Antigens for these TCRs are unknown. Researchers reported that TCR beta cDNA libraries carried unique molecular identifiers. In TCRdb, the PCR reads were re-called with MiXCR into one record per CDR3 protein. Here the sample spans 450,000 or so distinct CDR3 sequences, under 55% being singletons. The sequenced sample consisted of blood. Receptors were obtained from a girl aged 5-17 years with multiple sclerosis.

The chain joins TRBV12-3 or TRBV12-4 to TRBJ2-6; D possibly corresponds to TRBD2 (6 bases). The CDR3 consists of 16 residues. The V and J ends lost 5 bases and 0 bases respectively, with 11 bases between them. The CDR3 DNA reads TGTGCCAGCAGTCAGACGGGAGACTCTGGGGCCAACGTCCTGACTTTC. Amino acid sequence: CASSQTGDSGANVLTF.

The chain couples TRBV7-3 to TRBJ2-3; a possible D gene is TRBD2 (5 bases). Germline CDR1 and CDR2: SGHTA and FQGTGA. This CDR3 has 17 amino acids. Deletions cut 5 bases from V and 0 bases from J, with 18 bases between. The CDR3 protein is CASSPEAASLSTDTQYF. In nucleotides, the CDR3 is TGTGCCAGCAGCCCAGAAGCGGCTAGCCTTAGCACAGATACGCAGTATTTT. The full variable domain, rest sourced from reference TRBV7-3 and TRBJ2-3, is GAGVSQTPSNKVTEKGKYVELRCDPISGHTALYWYRQSLGQGPEFLIYFQGTGAADDSGLPNDRFFAVRPEGSVSTLKIQRTERGDSAVYLCASSPEAASLSTDTQYFGPGTRLTVL.

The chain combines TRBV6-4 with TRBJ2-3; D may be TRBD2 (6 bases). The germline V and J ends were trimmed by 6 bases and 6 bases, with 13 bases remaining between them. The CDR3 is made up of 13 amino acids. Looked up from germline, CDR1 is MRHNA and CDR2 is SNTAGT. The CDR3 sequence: CASSPAGSDTQYF. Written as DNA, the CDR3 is TGTGCCAGCAGCCCGGCGGGGTCGGATACGCAGTATTTT.

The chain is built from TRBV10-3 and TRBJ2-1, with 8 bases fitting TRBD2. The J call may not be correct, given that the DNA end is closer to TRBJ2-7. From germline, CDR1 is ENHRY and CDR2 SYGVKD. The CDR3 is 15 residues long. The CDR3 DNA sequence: TGTGCCATCAGTGACACTAGCGGAGGGGTCTACGAGCAGTACTTC. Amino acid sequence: CAISDTSGGVYEQYF.

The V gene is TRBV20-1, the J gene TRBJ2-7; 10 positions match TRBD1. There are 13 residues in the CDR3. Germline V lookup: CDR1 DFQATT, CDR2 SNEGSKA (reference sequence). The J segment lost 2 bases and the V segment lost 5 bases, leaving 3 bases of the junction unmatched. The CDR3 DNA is TGCAGTGCTGGACAGGGGGGAACCTACGAGCAGTACTTC. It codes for CSAGQGGTYEQYF.

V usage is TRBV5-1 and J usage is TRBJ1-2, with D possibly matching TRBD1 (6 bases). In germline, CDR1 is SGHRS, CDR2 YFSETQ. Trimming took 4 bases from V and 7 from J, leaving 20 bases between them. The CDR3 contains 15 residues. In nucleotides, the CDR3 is TGCGCCAGCAGCATCTACTTTCAGGGGCTTGGTGGCTACACCTTC. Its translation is CASSIYFQGLGGYTF.

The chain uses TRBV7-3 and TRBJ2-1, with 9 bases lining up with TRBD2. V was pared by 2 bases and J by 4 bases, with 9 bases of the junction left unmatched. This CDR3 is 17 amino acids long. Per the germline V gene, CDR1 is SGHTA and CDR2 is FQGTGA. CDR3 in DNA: TGTGCCAGCAGCTTATCTGCTGCGGGAGGGGCTTACAATGAGCAGTTCTTC. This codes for CASSLSAAGGAYNEQFF.

The CDR3 reads CASSLRLAYEDTQYF. The CDR3 coding sequence is TGTGCCAGCAGCTTAAGACTAGCGTATGAAGATACGCAGTATTTT. The chain joins TRBV7-2 to TRBJ2-3; 8 bases match TRBD2. With 2 bases clipped from V and 5 bases from J, the junction kept 6 bases outside the gene matches. CDR1 is SGHTA and CDR2 is FQGNSA in the germline V gene. This CDR3 contains 15 residues.

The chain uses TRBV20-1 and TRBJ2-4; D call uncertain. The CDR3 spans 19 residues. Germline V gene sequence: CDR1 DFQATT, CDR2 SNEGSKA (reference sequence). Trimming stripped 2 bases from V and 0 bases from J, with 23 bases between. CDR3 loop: CSARRGRAAPEIAKNIQYF. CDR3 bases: TGCAGTGCTAGAAGAGGAAGGGCGGCACCCGAGATAGCCAAAAACATTCAGTACTTC.